The sequence of this T cell receptor beta chain was determined in a study of blood T cell repertoires in COVID-19. The CDR3 has 16 residues. V dropped 3 bases and J dropped 8; count of bases not matched to a gene: 10. Per germline, CDR1 KGHSH and CDR2 LQKENI. Assay: immunoSEQ multiplex PCR; the TCRdb copy retains only in-frame clones and omits some. The data contain fewer than 120,000 clones, around 76% of them singletons. The chain recombines TRBV18 with TRBJ1-6, with 7 nucleotides matching TRBD1. This receptor was identified in a woman older than 75 with acute or convalescent COVID-19. Sequencing was carried out using peripheral blood. CDR3 DNA: TGTGCCAGCTCACCGTCGACAGGGCTAATAGATTCACCCCTCCACTTT. Residues: CASSPSTGLIDSPLHF.